The rows below give T cell receptor beta chains drawn from one sample of a study of human T cells and chemical hapten exposure. MiXCR was run by TCRdb on the RACE reads, yielding one entry per CDR3 protein. The table lists tens of thousands of distinct CDR3 sequences, over 9% of them singletons. The input for sequencing was whole blood, taken in connection with sensitization to the hapten diphenylcyclopropenone (DPC). Receptors were obtained from a woman aged 50 to 65 with alopecia areata. Some clones in this sample may be carry-over from other donors' samples. The CDR3 runs from the conserved cysteine through the conserved F or W. The D gene is left open where the match is weak. The listing skips clone size in some rows; elsewhere it reads once, few, many or a size class.

CDR3nt | CDR3aa | abundance | j_gene | d_gene | len | v_gene
TGCAGTGCTCATCCCCTGAGCGGGTTCGAGCAGTACTTC | CSAHPLSGFEQYF | NA | TRBJ2-7 | NA | 13 | TRBV20-1
TGTGCCAGCAGCGTTAATCCCGGGGAGCTGTTTTTT | CASSVNPGELFF | few | TRBJ2-2 | NA | 12 | TRBV9
TGTGCCAGCAGTTTCCGGTACGAGCAGTACTTC | CASSFRYEQYF | many | TRBJ2-7 | NA | 11 | TRBV28
TGTGCCAGCAGTTTAAGAATTAATGAGCAGTTCTTC | CASSLRINEQFF | NA | TRBJ2-1 | NA | 12 | TRBV12-3/TRBV12-4
TGTGCCAGCAGCCCGGGACTAGCGGGAAACGAGCAGTACTTC | CASSPGLAGNEQYF | few | TRBJ2-7 | TRBD2 | 14 | TRBV7-6
TGTGCCAGCAGTTACGACGCGGGAGCAACCGATACGCAGTATTTT | CASSYDAGATDTQYF | many | TRBJ2-3 | TRBD2 | 15 | TRBV6-2/TRBV6-3
TGTGCCAGCAGTCGAGGACTAGCGGGGGAACTTAATGAGCAGTTCTTC | CASSRGLAGELNEQFF | few | TRBJ2-1 | TRBD2 | 16 | TRBV28
TGCGCCAGCAGCCAAGTACTAGCGGGAGTCGGAGATACGCAGTATTTT | CASSQVLAGVGDTQYF | NA | TRBJ2-3 | TRBD2 | 16 | TRBV4-1
TGTGCCAGCGGGACAGGGCCCACCGGGGAGCTGTTTTTT | CASGTGPTGELFF | few | TRBJ2-2 | TRBD1 | 13 | TRBV2
TGCAGCGCAGTAGCCTCGGGACAGCGCTATGGCTACACCTTC | CSAVASGQRYGYTF | NA | TRBJ1-2 | TRBD1 | 14 | TRBV29-1
TGTGCCAGCAGCCCAGACAGCTACTCCTACGAGCAGTACTTC | CASSPDSYSYEQYF | many | TRBJ2-7 | NA | 14 | TRBV11-2
TGTGCCAGCAGCCCGAGGGGGGCAGCCCTTTCTAGCACAGATACGCAGTATTTT | CASSPRGAALSSTDTQYF | NA | TRBJ2-3 | NA | 18 | TRBV11-2
TGTGCCAGCAGGATCACCGCCGGGACAGGGGTCTACGAGCAGTACTTC | CASRITAGTGVYEQYF | NA | TRBJ2-7 | TRBD1 | 16 | TRBV6-5
TGCAGTGTGAACCGTAACGACGGATTTTTCTACGAGCAGTACTTC | CSVNRNDGFFYEQYF | few | TRBJ2-7 | NA | 15 | TRBV20-1
TGTGCCAGCAGCTCGCAGGAGGGTCTAGCCAAAAACATTCAGTACTTC | CASSSQEGLAKNIQYF | many | TRBJ2-4 | NA | 16 | TRBV5-4
TGTGCCAGCAGTGGCGGGACAATCCACACAGATACGCAGTATTTT | CASSGGTIHTDTQYF | many | TRBJ2-3 | NA | 15 | TRBV2
TGCGCCAGCAGTAGGGATTTTAATGAAAAACTGTTTTTT | CASSRDFNEKLFF | NA | TRBJ1-4 | NA | 13 | TRBV5-1
TGCAGCGTTGCGCCGAATACTGAAAAACTGTTTTTT | CSVAPNTEKLFF | NA | TRBJ1-4 | NA | 12 | TRBV29-1
TGCAGTGCTAGAGATTTAGCAGGTGGAGAAGAGCAGTACTTC | CSARDLAGGEEQYF | few | TRBJ2-7 | NA | 14 | TRBV20-1
TGCAGTGCTAGATTGACCCAAGAGACCCAGTACTTC | CSARLTQETQYF | many | TRBJ2-5 | NA | 12 | TRBV20-1
TGTGCCAGCAGTTCCCAACAGGGGCTGGGGGAGACCCAGTACTTC | CASSSQQGLGETQYF | many | TRBJ2-5 | TRBD1 | 15 | TRBV28
TGTGCCAGCAGTTACGGCCGGACTGAAGCTTTCTTT | CASSYGRTEAFF | medium-sized | TRBJ1-1 | NA | 12 | TRBV6-2/TRBV6-3
TGTGCCAGCAGCGGACAGAGGACTGAAGCTTTCTTT | CASSGQRTEAFF | few | TRBJ1-1 | NA | 12 | TRBV7-2
TGTGCCAGCAGCTCAGCCGGTGGCGGGACTGGGGGTGAGCAGTTCTTC | CASSSAGGGTGGEQFF | few | TRBJ2-1 | NA | 16 | TRBV7-6
TGTGCCAGCAGTGAAGCGGCGCTAGCGGCAAACACCGGGGAGCTGTTTTTT | CASSEAALAANTGELFF | NA | TRBJ2-2 | TRBD2 | 17 | TRBV6-1
TGTGCCAGCTCACCGCGCGAGGGCCGTGGGGACACTGAAGCTTTCTTT | CASSPREGRGDTEAFF | NA | TRBJ1-1 | NA | 16 | TRBV18
TGTGCCAGCAGTACAGACAGCGAGGGGCAGTACTTC | CASSTDSEGQYF | many | TRBJ2-7 | NA | 12 | TRBV6-6
TGTGCCAGCAGCCTAGAGATAGGGCTACCAACTTCCAATGAGCAGTTCTTC | CASSLEIGLPTSNEQFF | NA | TRBJ2-1 | NA | 17 | TRBV11-2
TGTGCCATCAGTGAAGCGGGAGAAAGATACAATGAGCAGTTCTTC | CAISEAGERYNEQFF | NA | TRBJ2-1 | TRBD2 | 15 | TRBV10-3
TGTGCCAGCAGCTTAGATACAGGGGGCGAGCAGTACTTC | CASSLDTGGEQYF | many | TRBJ2-7 | TRBD1 | 13 | TRBV7-6
TGTGCCAGTAGCAAAGGGGGAGTAAAGGACACTGAAGCTTTCTTT | CASSKGGVKDTEAFF | many | TRBJ1-1 | NA | 15 | TRBV19
TGTGCCAGCAAGCGGTCTTTGGGTTTAAACTACGAGCAGTACTTC | CASKRSLGLNYEQYF | many | TRBJ2-7 | NA | 15 | TRBV12-3/TRBV12-4
TGCAGTGCGCGGCTAGCGGGATACAATGAGCAGTTCTTC | CSARLAGYNEQFF | NA | TRBJ2-1 | TRBD2 | 13 | TRBV20-1
TGTGCCAGCAGCCCCGATCCATTGAACACTGAAGCTTTCTTT | CASSPDPLNTEAFF | many | TRBJ1-1 | NA | 14 | TRBV7-9
TGTGCCAGCAGCTCGGGCCGATCTTACGAGCAGTACTTC | CASSSGRSYEQYF | few | TRBJ2-7 | NA | 13 | TRBV13
TGCGCCAGCAGTGAGATCGGCAGCAATGAGCAGTTCTTC | CASSEIGSNEQFF | few | TRBJ2-1 | NA | 13 | TRBV10-1
TGTGCCAGCAGTTTAAACCGGTGGAATGAGCAGTTCTTC | CASSLNRWNEQFF | many | TRBJ2-1 | NA | 13 | TRBV12-3/TRBV12-4
TGTGCCTGGAGTCCCCAGGACCGGGAGCCTTACGAGCAGTACTTC | CAWSPQDREPYEQYF | many | TRBJ2-7 | NA | 15 | TRBV30
TGCAGCGTTGGGCAGGGGACAGATACGCAGTATTTT | CSVGQGTDTQYF | NA | TRBJ2-3 | NA | 12 | TRBV29-1
TGCAGTGCTAGGGGGCGGGACAGGGGAGGCAATGAGCAGTTCTTC | CSARGRDRGGNEQFF | many | TRBJ2-1 | TRBD1 | 15 | TRBV20-1
TGTGCCAGCAGTTACCAACAGCAGAACACTGAAGCTTTCTTT | CASSYQQQNTEAFF | many | TRBJ1-1 | NA | 14 | TRBV6-2/TRBV6-3
TGTGCCAGCAGTTCATACAGGGGTGAGGCCCCCTACGAGCAGTACTTC | CASSSYRGEAPYEQYF | many | TRBJ2-7 | TRBD1 | 16 | TRBV28
TGTGCCAGCAGACCTGGGACGGCAGGGCTCCGGTCCTACGAGCAGTACTTC | CASRPGTAGLRSYEQYF | many | TRBJ2-7 | NA | 17 | TRBV5-6
TGTGCCAGCAAGAATAGCAATCAGCCCCAGCATTTT | CASKNSNQPQHF | NA | TRBJ1-5 | NA | 12 | TRBV28
TGTGCCAGCAGCCAAGAGAGGAGAAACTATGGCTACACCTTC | CASSQERRNYGYTF | few | TRBJ1-2 | NA | 14 | TRBV4-2
TGTGCCAGCTCACCAGGGAATGCGAACACCGGGGAGCTGTTTTTT | CASSPGNANTGELFF | NA | TRBJ2-2 | NA | 15 | TRBV18
TGCGCCAGCAGCTTGGGGGATTTCGAGCAGTACTTC | CASSLGDFEQYF | many | TRBJ2-7 | NA | 12 | TRBV5-1
TGTGCCAGCAGTGAAAACAGACTTTCTAACTATGGCTACACCTTC | CASSENRLSNYGYTF | NA | TRBJ1-2 | NA | 15 | TRBV2
TGCAGCGTTTATGTTCCGAACACTGAAGCTTTCTTT | CSVYVPNTEAFF | many | TRBJ1-1 | NA | 12 | TRBV29-1
TGTGCCAGCAGCCCCAGGGACAGGGGAATAAAGTATGGCTACACCTTC | CASSPRDRGIKYGYTF | many | TRBJ1-2 | TRBD1 | 16 | TRBV11-2
TGCAGCGTCCGGACAGGGGTGACTGAAGCTTTCTTT | CSVRTGVTEAFF | NA | TRBJ1-1 | TRBD1 | 12 | TRBV29-1
TGTGCCAGCAGCTGGTGGACAGGGGGCGTTGAAAAACTGTTTTTT | CASSWWTGGVEKLFF | many | TRBJ1-4 | TRBD1 | 15 | TRBV11-2